These 14 T cell receptor beta chains share one sample of origin, sequenced in a study of radiation and T cells in renal cell carcinoma. Time point specified: baseline pretreatment blood. Regarding treatment: 15 Gy SBRT to primary tumor, nephrectomy 4 weeks later. Here immunoSEQ multiplex PCR was the method, and the copy in TCRdb shows in-frame clones only, minus some. The sample has roughly 150,000 clones; 88% are singletons. The specimen comprised blood, sampled from a patient whose treatment included radiotherapy and nephrectomy. The receptors were gathered from a woman aged 70 to 79 with renal cell carcinoma.

The chain employs TRBV30 and TRBJ1-4; D is unresolved. This CDR3 contains 12 residues. Germline lookup yields CDR1 GTSNPN and CDR2 SVGIG (reference sequence). Trimming left V 2 bases short and J 8 bases short, with 9 bases between. The CDR3 is CAWSPLDEKLFF. CDR3 DNA: TGTGCCTGGAGTCCTTTAGACGAAAAACTGTTTTTT. The whole variable domain, remainder taken from reference TRBV30 and TRBJ1-4, is SQTIHQWPATLVQPVGSPLSLECTVEGTSNPNLYWYRQAAGRGLQLLFYSVGIGQISSEVPQNLSASRPQDRQFILSSKKLLLSDSGFYLCAWSPLDEKLFFGSGTQLSVL.

The chain is built from TRBV10-3 and TRBJ2-3; D ambiguous. Germline CDR1 and CDR2: ENHRY and SYGVKD. The V end was cut by 4 bases, the J end by 3 bases, with 5 bases between. This CDR3 is 12 amino acids long. CDR3 nucleotides: TGTGCCATCAGTGCCCGAACAGATACGCAGTATTTT. As protein: CAISARTDTQYF.

V gene TRBV29-1 combines with J gene TRBJ2-5; perhaps TRBD1 as D (5 bases). There are 13 residues in the CDR3. The V end lost 3 bases, the J end lost 5 bases, and 13 bases lay between the germline ends. Germline V CDR1 and CDR2: SQVTM, ANQGSEA. The CDR3 here is CSVDLGRVETQYF. CDR3 DNA: TGCAGCGTTGATCTTGGCAGGGTGGAGACCCAGTACTTC.

The chain joins TRBV13 to TRBJ2-2, with TRBD1 as a possible D gene (6 bases). Germline V CDR1 and CDR2: PRHDT, FYEKMQ (reference sequence). V was shortened by 5 bases and J by 6 bases, with 16 bases between the two germline ends. The CDR3 is 15 amino acids. This chain's CDR3 is CASSLRGVGAGELFF. The DNA of the CDR3 is TGTGCCAGCAGCCTCAGGGGAGTGGGCGCCGGGGAGCTGTTTTTT.

For the CDR3, the DNA is TGTGCCAGCAGCGTAGGCTCTAGCGGGGGCCGGTATGAGCAGTTCTTC. This gives the protein CASSVGSSGGRYEQFF. The chain joins TRBV9 to TRBJ2-1; 10 bases align to TRBD2. The CDR3 length is 16 residues. Germline assignment: CDR1 SGDLS and CDR2 YYNGEE. V shed 0 bases and J 8 bases; nucleotides not matched to a gene: 8.

This sequence joins TRBV10-1 and TRBJ2-1, with D possibly called TRBD1 or TRBD2 (6 bases each). Trimming stripped 0 bases from V and 2 bases from J, with 11 bases between. CDR1 and CDR2 from the germline V gene are WNHNN and SYGVQD (reference sequence). The CDR3 consists of 16 residues. In DNA, the CDR3 is TGCGCCAGCAGTGAGTCGTGGGGGGACACCTACAATGAGCAGTTCTTC. This gives the protein CASSESWGDTYNEQFF.

The rearrangement links TRBV6-1 to TRBJ1-1, with unresolved D. Germline CDR1 is MNHNS and CDR2 is SASEGT. The CDR3 runs 13 residues. The V gene lost 8 bases and the J gene lost 1 base, with 11 bases spanning the gap. Here the CDR3 DNA reads TGTGCCAGCTTTGAGGGTGGGAACACTGAAGCTTTCTTT. Its translation is CASFEGGNTEAFF.

The rearrangement joins TRBV5-4 to TRBJ2-2, with 7 bases identical to TRBD1. Losses at the gene ends were 4 bases for V and 2 bases for J; bases not matched to a gene: 11. CDR3 length equals 17 residues. Germline V gene data show CDR1 as SGHNT and CDR2 as YYREEE (reference sequence). CDR3 bases: TGTGCCAGCAGCCGTACGAGGACAGGTGTCAACACCGGGGAGCTGTTTTTT. This translates into CASSRTRTGVNTGELFF. The entire variable domain, with the rest obtained from reference TRBV5-4 and TRBJ2-2, is as follows: ETGVTQSPTHLIKTRGQQVTLRCSSQSGHNTVSWYQQALGQGPQFIFQYYREEENGRGNFPPRFSGLQFPNYSSELNVNALELDDSALYLCASSRTRTGVNTGELFFGEGSRLTVL.

This clone showed up just once. The V and J genes are TRBV13 and TRBJ2-7, with D uncertain. The CDR3 runs 11 residues. CDR1 is PRHDT, CDR2 FYEKMQ, per germline (reference sequence). V was trimmed by 5 bases and J by 4 bases, leaving 6 bases between them. CDR3 loop: CASSREYEQYF. CDR3 in DNA: TGTGCCAGCAGCCGAGAGTACGAGCAGTACTTC.

CDR3 DNA: TGTGCCAGCAAGTTACCAGAGAAAGAGCAGTTCTTC. Amino acid sequence: CASKLPEKEQFF. The V gene is TRBV6-6, the J gene TRBJ2-1; no clear D. The germline V gene has CDR1 MNHNY and CDR2 SVGAGI (reference sequence). The ends were cut back, 7 bases at V and 10 bases at J, with 14 bases in the middle. The CDR3 is 12 residues long.

The chain links TRBV5-4 to TRBJ1-3; D gene ambiguous. Germline CDR1 and CDR2: SGHNT and YYREEE (reference sequence). The CDR3 runs 14 residues. With 4 bases removed from V and 0 bases from J, the gap between germline ends came to 8 bases. The CDR3 sequence is CASSRESSGNTIYF. The DNA of the CDR3 is TGTGCCAGCAGCCGCGAGAGCTCTGGAAACACCATATATTTT.

CDR3 region: CASSADRVHEQYF. CDR3 nucleotides: TGTGCCAGCAGCGCTGACAGGGTGCACGAGCAGTACTTC. V is TRBV7-2 and J is TRBJ2-7; 7 bases are a match to TRBD1. Looked up from germline, CDR1 is SGHTA and CDR2 is FQGNSA. After removal of 5 bases from V and 5 bases from J, the junction contained 6 bases not matched to a gene. The CDR3 runs 13 residues.

This clone was observed a single time. V gene TRBV10-1 combines with J gene TRBJ2-3; TRBD1 is a possible D gene (5 bases). CDR3 size: 13 residues. Germline assignment: CDR1 WNHNN and CDR2 SYGVQD (reference sequence). Trimming pared 3 bases from V and 2 bases from J, leaving 6 bases between. The CDR3, as DNA: TGCGCCAGCAGTGAAGGGGCCACAGATACGCAGTATTTT. Its translation is CASSEGATDTQYF.

The V gene is TRBV27, the J gene TRBJ2-1; D gene unclear. Trimming shortened V by 5 bases and J by 10 bases, and 12 bases separated the two germline ends. CDR1 is MNHEY and CDR2 is SMNVEV in the germline V gene (reference sequence). The CDR3 contains 12 residues. The CDR3 protein is CASSQLVGEQFF. CDR3 DNA: TGTGCCAGCAGTCAGCTAGTAGGGGAGCAGTTCTTC.